This T cell receptor beta chain stems from a study of cytomegalovirus exposure and HLA in healthy donors. Germline lookup yields CDR1 SQVTM and CDR2 ANQGSEA. The CDR3 totals 14 residues. After removal of 5 bases from V and 4 bases from J, the junction contained 11 bases not matched to a gene. Primers: 60 Vbeta forward and 13 Jbeta reverse. Profiled with immunoSEQ multiplex PCR; TCRdb holds only in-frame clones, not every one. The sample holds roughly 40,000 clones, 81% seen once. Source material: PBMCs. The chain has TRBV29-1 and TRBJ2-7, with 7 bases lining up with TRBD1. This sequence originates from a man over 45 in good health and CMV-seronegative. The CDR3 loop reads CSVRFPGQTYEQYF. The CDR3 DNA is TGCAGCGTTCGCTTTCCGGGACAGACATACGAGCAGTACTTC.